These T cell receptor beta chains were read from a single sample in a study of vaccination effects on CD4 cells after COVID-19. Method: immunoSEQ multiplex PCR; TCRdb's copy keeps in-frame clones and lacks some. Of about 73,000 clones in the sample, roughly 74% were seen once. These receptors' antigens are unknown. The sample was CD4+ T cells from PBMCs cultured with HCoV-NL63 spike peptides, taken before COVID-19 vaccination. These receptor sequences come from a human donor who received a COVID-19 vaccine. Each CDR3 is given with its conserved first and last residue. Fields, in order: D gene, clone size, V gene, J gene, CDR3 DNA, CDR3 protein. A D gene is named only where the DNA matches it firmly. Size is omitted from some rows. Given values are once, few, many or a class for expanded clones.

>-|-|TRBV5-1|TRBJ1-2
TGCGCCAGCAGCTTGGCCGGAGGGGGTACTAACTATGGCTACACCTTC
CASSLAGGGTNYGYTF
>TRBD1|-|TRBV25-1|TRBJ1-2
TGTGCCAGCAGTGACCCCGGACAGGGAGGCTATGGCTACACCTTC
CASSDPGQGGYGYTF
>TRBD1|-|TRBV23-1|TRBJ1-6
TGCGCCAGCAGTCAATCCTCCAAGGGACAGGGGTATAATTCACCCCTCCACTTT
CASSQSSKGQGYNSPLHF
>-|-|TRBV4-1|TRBJ1-2
TGCGCCAGCAGCCAAGATTCCAGGGAGTACTATGGCTACACCTTC
CASSQDSREYYGYTF
>-|-|TRBV9|TRBJ1-1
TGTGCCAGCAGCCGAGAACCGGGGCATAACACTGAAGCTTTCTTT
CASSREPGHNTEAFF
>TRBD1|-|TRBV28|TRBJ1-4
TGTGCCAGCAGTACAGGGGGGACTAATGAAAAACTGTTTTTT
CASSTGGTNEKLFF
>TRBD1|-|TRBV24-1|TRBJ1-4
TGTGCCACCAGTGATTCGGACAGGGATAATGAAAAACTGTTTTTT
CATSDSDRDNEKLFF
>-|-|TRBV5-1|TRBJ2-2
TGCGCCAGCACCCCCCATCGAGGGGAGGTCACCGGGGAGCTGTTTTTT
CASTPHRGEVTGELFF
>TRBD2|-|TRBV9|TRBJ2-3
TGTGCCAGCAGCGTAGCGGGCGGGGGGGCCACAGATACGCAGTATTTT
CASSVAGGGATDTQYF
>-|-|TRBV29-1|TRBJ1-1
TGCAGCGTTCGGACAGACTTGAACACTGAAGCTTTCTTT
CSVRTDLNTEAFF
>-|-|TRBV7-9|TRBJ2-3
TGTGCCAGCAGCTTAGGGTCTAGCCCTCCGCAGTATTTT
CASSLGSSPPQYF
>-|-|TRBV19|TRBJ2-2
TGTGCCAGTAGATCTGAGTTGAAGGGCGGGGAGCTGTTTTTT
CASRSELKGGELFF
>-|-|TRBV11-3|TRBJ1-1
TGTGCCAGCAGCTTAGTGTTGGAAACTGAAGCTTTCTTT
CASSLVLETEAFF
>-|-|TRBV7-9|TRBJ2-3
TGTGCCAGCAGCGTCAAGGATACGCAGTATTTT
CASSVKDTQYF
>TRBD2|once|TRBV19|TRBJ2-3
TGTGCCAGTAGACTAGCGGCCACAGATACGCAGTATTTT
CASRLAATDTQYF
>TRBD1|-|TRBV19|TRBJ1-2
TGTGCCAGTTCTCGACAGGGGGTAAACTATGGCTACACCTTC
CASSRQGVNYGYTF
>-|-|TRBV5-5|TRBJ1-3
TGTGCCAGCAGCACCGCCGGGACGGCTGGAAACACCATATATTTT
CASSTAGTAGNTIYF
>-|-|TRBV11-3|TRBJ1-1
TGTGCCAGCAGCTTAGATCGAGGAGAAGCTTTCTTT
CASSLDRGEAFF
>-|-|TRBV9|TRBJ1-3
TGTGCCAGCAGCGTAGAAACTGGGGCTGGAAACACCATATATTTT
CASSVETGAGNTIYF
>TRBD1|-|TRBV24-1|TRBJ1-2
TGTGCCACCAGTGACAAGAAACAGGGGGCGACGAGGGGCTACACCTTC
CATSDKKQGATRGYTF
>-|-|TRBV2|TRBJ1-1
TGTGCCAGCAGTGAAGACAGGACTTTAGAAGCTTTCTTT
CASSEDRTLEAFF
>-|-|TRBV30|TRBJ1-1
TGTGCCTGGAGTCGGACTTTCACTGAAGCTTTCTTT
CAWSRTFTEAFF
>TRBD2|-|TRBV5-1|TRBJ2-5
TGCGCCAGCAGCTTGGGTAGCGGGGCGGGAGAGACCCAGTACTTC
CASSLGSGAGETQYF
>TRBD1|few|TRBV24-1|TRBJ2-3
TGTGCCACCAGTGATTTGCAACGGGACAGGAAGACAGATACGCAGTATTTT
CATSDLQRDRKTDTQYF
>-|-|TRBV7-2|TRBJ2-5
TGTGCCAGCAGCATATCGGTTAGGCAGCAAGAGACCCAGTACTTC
CASSISVRQQETQYF
>TRBD1|few|TRBV4-1|TRBJ1-5
TGCGCCAGCAGCCAAGATGGCGGGACAGCCAAACTCCAGCATTTT
CASSQDGGTAKLQHF
>-|-|TRBV30|TRBJ2-2
TGTGCCTGGGCGGACACCGGGGAGCTGTTTTTT
CAWADTGELFF
>TRBD1|-|TRBV7-8|TRBJ2-5
TGTGCCAGCAGCGCGGGACAGGGCTTGTCGGAGACCCAGTACTTC
CASSAGQGLSETQYF
>TRBD1|-|TRBV29-1|TRBJ1-1
TGCAGCGTTGTGAACAGGGGGGCTTTCTTT
CSVVNRGAFF
>TRBD2|-|TRBV29-1|TRBJ2-5
TGCAGCGCGGGGGGGTTTGAGACCCAGTACTTC
CSAGGFETQYF
>-|-|TRBV7-9|TRBJ2-3
TGTGCCAGCAGCTCCCCTAGCTTGATTAAGACAGATACGCAGTATTTT
CASSSPSLIKTDTQYF
>TRBD1|-|TRBV7-2|TRBJ1-2
TGTGCCAGCAGCCCAGGACAGGGGAACTATGGCTACACCTTC
CASSPGQGNYGYTF
>-|few|TRBV2|TRBJ1-5
TGTGCCAGCAGTGAAAGGCAGGGGCTTAATCAGCCCCAGCATTTT
CASSERQGLNQPQHF
>-|-|TRBV18|TRBJ1-1
TGTGCCAGCTCACCGGACGGGAACACTGAAGCTTTCTTT
CASSPDGNTEAFF
>TRBD2|few|TRBV5-4|TRBJ2-3
TGTGCCAGCAGCTTGCGGGGGGACCCAGATACGCAGTATTTT
CASSLRGDPDTQYF
>TRBD2|-|TRBV5-1|TRBJ2-1
TGCGCCAGCAGCCCGGGGGCTAGCGGGGGTAGGAATGAGCAGTTCTTC
CASSPGASGGRNEQFF
>TRBD1|-|TRBV18|TRBJ1-2
TGTGCCAGCTCAAGGGACAGCTTGGGCCCCGGCACCCCGGGGCCATTC
CASSRDSLGPGTPGPF
>-|once|TRBV5-6|TRBJ2-5
TGTGCCAGCAGCTTTTTAGGGGGGGAGACCCAGTACTTC
CASSFLGGETQYF
>-|few|TRBV6-5|TRBJ1-6
TGTGCCAGCAGTCGGGCCAGAAATAATTCACCCCTCCACTTT
CASSRARNNSPLHF
>-|-|TRBV6-6|TRBJ1-6
TGTGCCAGCAGTCACAGGAAGGAGCCAACACATAATTCACCCCTCCACTTT
CASSHRKEPTHNSPLHF
>-|-|TRBV5-6|TRBJ1-1
TGTGCCAGCGGGGGGAGGGTGAACACTGAAGCTTTCTTT
CASGGRVNTEAFF
>TRBD2|-|TRBV5-6|TRBJ2-1
TGTGCCAGCAGCTTGGGCCAGCGGGGGGGCCTAATGTATGAGCAGTTCTTC
CASSLGQRGGLMYEQFF
>-|-|TRBV27|TRBJ2-1
TGTGCCAGCGCCGGGCGCTCCTACAATGAGCAGTTCTTC
CASAGRSYNEQFF
>TRBD1|-|TRBV5-1|TRBJ2-3
TGCGCCAGCAGCTGGACAGGGGAGGATACGCAGTATTTT
CASSWTGEDTQYF
>TRBD2|-|TRBV9|TRBJ2-3
TGTGCCAGCAGCGTAGGAGTGGGGGGGATCACAGATACGCAGTATTTT
CASSVGVGGITDTQYF
>-|-|TRBV7-2|TRBJ2-3
TGTGCCAGCAGCCCCGAAGGGGGAGGATTCAAAACAGATACGCAGTATTTT
CASSPEGGGFKTDTQYF
>TRBD1|-|TRBV10-3|TRBJ2-3
TGTGCCATCGGACGACAGGGCTACACAGATACGCAGTATTTT
CAIGRQGYTDTQYF
>-|-|TRBV30|TRBJ1-5
TGTGCCTGGAGTGGCCAAGTATACAATCAGCCCCAGCATTTT
CAWSGQVYNQPQHF
>-|-|TRBV24-1|TRBJ2-6
TGTGCCACCAGTGACAACCACCCTACCAACGTCCTGACTTTC
CATSDNHPTNVLTF
>-|-|TRBV11-2|TRBJ2-3
TGTGCCAGCAGCTTGCTCAGGGGAAGCACAGATACGCAGTATTTT
CASSLLRGSTDTQYF
>-|few|TRBV11-2|TRBJ1-2
TGTGCCAGCAGCTCTCCCGGAGGGAGCGTCTATGGCTACACCTTC
CASSSPGGSVYGYTF
>-|once|TRBV6-2/TRBV6-3|TRBJ1-1
TGTGCCAGCAGCCTTCAGGGGTATACTGAAGCTTTCTTT
CASSLQGYTEAFF
>-|-|TRBV3-1/TRBV3-2|TRBJ2-5
TGTGCCAGCAGCCAAGAGTGGGGCCTAGAACGAGAGACCCAGTACTTC
CASSQEWGLERETQYF
>-|-|TRBV5-4|TRBJ1-2
TGTGCCAGCAGCTTGGAGGGAGTGTATGGCTACACCTTC
CASSLEGVYGYTF
>-|-|TRBV7-8|TRBJ2-3
TGTGCCAGCAGCTTAGTACTCGGGGATACGCAGTATTTT
CASSLVLGDTQYF
>TRBD1|-|TRBV5-1|TRBJ1-1
TGCGCCAGCAGCGCTCGGACAGGGCCGTTGAACACTGAAGCTTTCTTT
CASSARTGPLNTEAFF
>-|-|TRBV2|TRBJ1-2
TGTGCCAGCGGTGACAGGATCACCTCCTATGGCTACACCTTC
CASGDRITSYGYTF
>-|-|TRBV7-3|TRBJ1-6
TGTGCCAGCAGCCTTCAGGTGAATTCACCCCTCCACTTT
CASSLQVNSPLHF
>-|-|TRBV18|TRBJ1-6
TGTGCCAGCTCAGAGCAGGGCAGGGATTCACCCCTCCACTTT
CASSEQGRDSPLHF
>-|few|TRBV6-5|TRBJ1-5
TGTGCCAGCAGTTACTATAGCAATCAGCCCCAGCATTTT
CASSYYSNQPQHF